This T cell receptor (beta chain) was recovered during a study of blood T cell repertoires in COVID-19. About the research overall: Researchers got acute and convalescent COVID-19 samples from the United States, Italy and Spain. PBMCs, B-cell-depleted T cells, or T cells were the source of the cDNA or gDNA that made up the material.

The authors' processing: The assay estimated nucleated cells by amplifying reference gene primers. Method: immunoSEQ multiplex PCR; TCRdb's copy keeps in-frame clones and lacks some. From that table come the V and J calls and clone size; the DNA was used to work out D and trimming. The table includes 90,000 to 120,000 clones, 90% to 95% detected once. Per germline, CDR1 SGDLS and CDR2 YYNGEE. The V and J ends lost 4 bases and 5 bases respectively, with 11 bases between them. This CDR3 is built from 13 residues. A single count supports this clone. The V call is TRBV9, the J call TRBJ2-3, with a possible D match to TRBD2 (6 bases). This TCR derives from a human donor in a cohort sampled during active COVID-19. The sequencing sample was made of peripheral blood. The CDR3 bases are TGTGCCAGCAGCTCTCCGGGGGTAGATACGCAGTATTTT. Protein product: CASSSPGVDTQYF.